Below are 2 T cell receptor beta chains sequenced from a single sample in a study of a mutant IDH1 vaccine in newly diagnosed glioma. Time point of the sample: baseline, week 1 (first vaccination visit). Treatment noted: pre-vaccination baseline after standard-of-care therapy. The table came from immunoSEQ multiplex PCR; TCRdb's copy has only in-frame clones and leaves some out. This sample yields 75,000 to 100,000 clones, of which approximately 90% are seen a single time; under 0.65% belongs to the top ten. The source was PBMCs, collected from a glioma patient treated with radiotherapy, temozolomide or both. The receptor source for this set is a woman between 50 and 59 years old with glioma.

The chain employs TRBV6-5 and TRBJ1-6; TRBD1 aligns across 7 bases. CDR3 size: 15 residues. Unmatched junction bases numbered 9, after V lost 10 bases and J lost 3 bases. CDR1 and CDR2 from the germline V gene are MNHEY and SVGAGI. The CDR3 DNA sequence: TGTGCCACCACGAAGGGGGCTAACTATAATTCACCCCTCCACTTT. Protein product: CATTKGANYNSPLHF.

V is TRBV29-1 and J is TRBJ2-7, with D possibly matching TRBD2 (5 bases). Germline V gives CDR1 SQVTM, CDR2 ANQGSEA. CDR3 length equals 11 residues. Trimming pared 8 bases from V and 6 bases from J, leaving 14 bases between. CDR3 bases: TGCAGCTTCCTAAACAGCGGCGAGCAGTACTTC. Translated, it gives CSFLNSGEQYF.